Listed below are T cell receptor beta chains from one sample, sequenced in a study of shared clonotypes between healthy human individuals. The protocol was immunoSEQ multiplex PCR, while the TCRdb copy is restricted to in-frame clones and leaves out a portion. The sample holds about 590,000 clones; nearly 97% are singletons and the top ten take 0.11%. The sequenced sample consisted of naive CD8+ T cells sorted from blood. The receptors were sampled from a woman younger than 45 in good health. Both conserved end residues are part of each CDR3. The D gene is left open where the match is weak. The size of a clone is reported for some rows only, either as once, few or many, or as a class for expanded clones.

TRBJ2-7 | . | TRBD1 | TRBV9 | CASSVGPLLRQGNYEQYF | TGTGCCAGCAGCGTTGGCCCCTTGCTCCGACAGGGGAACTACGAGCAGTACTTC
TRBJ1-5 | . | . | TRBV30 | CAWDYAYTNQPQHF | TGTGCCTGGGACTACGCCTACACGAATCAGCCCCAGCATTTT
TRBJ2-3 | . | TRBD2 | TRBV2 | CASSDLASGSADTQYF | TGTGCCAGCAGTGACTTGGCTAGCGGGAGTGCAGATACGCAGTATTTT
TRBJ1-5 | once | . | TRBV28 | CASSFEGTWGDQPQHF | TGTGCCAGCAGTTTCGAAGGAACCTGGGGGGATCAGCCCCAGCATTTT
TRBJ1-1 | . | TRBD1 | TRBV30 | CAWSEGQGHNTEAFF | TGTGCCTGGAGTGAGGGACAGGGCCACAACACTGAAGCTTTCTTT
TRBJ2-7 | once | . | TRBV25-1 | CASSEEGLAYEQYF | TGTGCCAGCAGTGAAGAGGGTCTAGCCTACGAGCAGTACTTC
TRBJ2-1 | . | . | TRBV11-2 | CASSLVVWGFNEQFF | TGTGCCAGCAGCTTAGTTGTTTGGGGATTCAATGAGCAGTTCTTC
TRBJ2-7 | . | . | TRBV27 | CASSLSSTGREQYF | TGTGCCAGCAGTTTATCCTCCACAGGCCGGGAGCAGTACTTC
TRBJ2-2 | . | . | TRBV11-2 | CASSLLGGTNTGELFF | TGTGCCAGCAGCTTGTTAGGAGGGACGAACACCGGGGAGCTGTTTTTT
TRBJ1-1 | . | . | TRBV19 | CARSTDTEAFF | TGTGCCAGATCCACGGACACTGAAGCTTTCTTT
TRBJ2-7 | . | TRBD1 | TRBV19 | CASSPGTGGYEQYF | TGTGCCAGTAGTCCCGGGACAGGAGGATACGAGCAGTACTTC
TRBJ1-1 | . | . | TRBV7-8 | CASSPVGGEAFF | TGTGCCAGCAGCCCCGTAGGGGGTGAAGCTTTCTTT
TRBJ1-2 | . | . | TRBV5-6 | CASSLVRGRGGYTF | TGTGCCAGCAGCTTGGTTAGAGGGAGGGGAGGCTACACCTTC
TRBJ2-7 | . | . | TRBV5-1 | CASSNGVPGYYEQYF | TGCGCCAGCAGCAATGGGGTCCCCGGATACTACGAGCAGTACTTC
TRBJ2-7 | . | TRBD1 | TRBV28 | CASTLTGDSGEQYF | TGTGCCAGCACCCTCACCGGGGACAGCGGCGAGCAGTACTTC
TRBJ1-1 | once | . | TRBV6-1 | CASSEGSSNTEAFF | TGTGCCAGCAGTGAGGGCTCCTCGAACACTGAAGCTTTCTTT
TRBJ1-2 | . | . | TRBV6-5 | CASSDSFNYGYTF | TGTGCCAGCAGTGACTCATTCAATTATGGCTACACCTTC
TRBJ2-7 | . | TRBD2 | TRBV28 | CASSLAGRGVYEQYF | TGTGCCAGCAGTTTAGCGGGGAGGGGTGTCTACGAGCAGTACTTC
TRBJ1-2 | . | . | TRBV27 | CASSYGGGEGYTF | TGTGCCAGCAGTTATGGAGGGGGGGAGGGCTACACCTTC
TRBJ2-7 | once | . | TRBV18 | CASSPGVEQYF | TGTGCCAGCTCACCAGGGGTCGAGCAGTACTTC
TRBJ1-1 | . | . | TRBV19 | CASRNREGITEAFF | TGTGCCAGTAGGAACAGGGAAGGGATCACTGAAGCTTTCTTT